This T cell receptor (beta chain) was recovered during a study of vaccination and CD4 T cells after COVID-19. Details on this clonotype: Its antigen remains unidentified.

Treatment reported: approximately nine-day PBMC culture with coronavirus spike peptide pools or control peptides (ViraFEST assay). Wells contained about 2 million PBMCs each, and these were cultured with 10 IU/ml IL-2 and about 11 ug/ml peptide pools. Study-level results: A nonsignificant median increase from around 21 to 38 SARS-CoV-2-reactive clonotypes was observed. Spike mono-reactivity was shown by 304 of 307 vaccine-specific clones in convalescent patients.

CD4+ T cells that had been cultured provided DNA sequenced with the Oncomine TCR Beta short-read assay. One entry per CDR3 protein results from TCRdb running MiXCR on the PCR reads. The profile shows roughly 15,000 distinct CDR3 sequences, 45% to 65% of them singletons. This CDR3 contains 14 residues. V was pared by 6 bases and J by 0 bases, with 7 bases of the junction left unmatched. Germline V lookup: CDR1 DFQATT, CDR2 SNEGSKA (reference sequence). The sequence derives from a human donor who had recovered from COVID-19. V and J are TRBV20-1 and TRBJ1-2, with 7 bases lining up with TRBD1. What was sequenced was CD4+ T cells from blood, cultured in vitro. For the CDR3, the DNA is TGCAGTGCCCCAGAGAGGGGGCCTAACTATGGCTACACCTTC. Encoded protein: CSAPERGPNYGYTF.